This TCR beta chain was observed in a study of T cell changes during pregnancy in multiple sclerosis. CDR3 size: 16 residues. The germline CDR1 and CDR2 sequences are LNHDA and SQIVND (reference sequence). V shed 7 bases and J shed 7 bases, with 22 bases lying between them. Sequencing was performed with immunoSEQ multiplex PCR; in TCRdb, only in-frame clones are kept and a portion is missing. The profile shows some 17,000 clones, roughly 86% of them singletons. Specimen: CD8+ T cells from peripheral blood mononuclear cells, collected after pregnancy. The chain has TRBV19 and TRBJ2-2; possibly TRBD2 for D (7 bases). The clonotype was recovered from a female donor in good health, enrolled as a control in a pregnancy study. This chain's CDR3 is CASTSGTRGAIGELFF. The CDR3 bases are TGTGCCAGTACCTCTGGGACACGGGGGGCTATCGGGGAGCTGTTTTTT.